The 9 T cell receptor beta chains reported below all come from one sample, sequenced in a study of blood T cell repertoires in COVID-19 (dated by TCRdb to the early 2020s). Receptors were amplified or captured by the immunoSEQ multiplex PCR assay. The source is immuneACCESS, and TCRdb retained only in-frame sequences with V and J called. Part of the clones is not carried over; for the studies checked, unresolved V genes explain less than half of this, and the remainder is unexplained. In all, the sample holds some 340,000 clones, and 75% to 90% of those were seen once. The top ten constitute more than 3% of the sample. Source material: peripheral blood. All receptors derive from a woman under 30 with acute or convalescent COVID-19.

The chain carries TRBV10-3 and TRBJ2-3; TRBD1 matches at 8 bases. Germline V gene sequence: CDR1 ENHRY, CDR2 SYGVKD. This CDR3 contains 15 residues. V dropped 10 bases and J dropped 3; count of bases not matched to a gene: 12. CDR3 sequence reads: CATKVDRGATDTQYF. CDR3 nucleotide sequence: TGTGCCACCAAGGTCGACAGGGGAGCGACAGATACGCAGTATTTT.

This clone has more than one count but fewer than ten. The rearrangement uses TRBV28 and TRBJ1-2, with D tentatively TRBD1 (6 bases). This CDR3 spans 15 amino acids. Trimming pared 6 bases from V and 0 bases from J, leaving 14 bases between. The germline V gene encodes CDR1 MDHEN and CDR2 SYDVKM. The CDR3 spells CASSPRQAANYGYTF. CDR3 in DNA: TGTGCCAGCAGCCCTAGACAGGCAGCTAACTATGGCTACACCTTC.

This clone was observed a handful of times. This chain connects TRBV7-2 to TRBJ2-1; 12 nucleotides align to TRBD2. The CDR3 has 18 residues. The J segment lost 7 bases and the V segment lost 0 bases, leaving 10 bases of the junction unmatched. Germline V gives CDR1 SGHTA, CDR2 FQGNSA. CDR3 DNA sequence: TGTGCCAGCAGCTTAGCAACAGCTAGCGGGGGGGCAATGAATGAGCAGTTCTTC. Residues: CASSLATASGGAMNEQFF.

This rearrangement joins TRBV9 to TRBJ2-1, with 8 bases that match TRBD1. V lost 0 bases and J lost 7; bases outside the gene matches: 6. The CDR3 covers 15 residues. Germline V lookup: CDR1 SGDLS, CDR2 YYNGEE. CDR3 residues: CASSVDVTGVNEQFF. DNA for the CDR3: TGTGCCAGCAGCGTAGATGTGACAGGGGTGAATGAGCAGTTCTTC.

This sequence joins TRBV19 and TRBJ1-4; D gene ambiguous. The CDR3 has 15 amino acids. Germline values: CDR1 LNHDA, CDR2 SQIVND (reference sequence). Trimming shortened V by 2 bases and J by 0 bases, and 7 bases separated the two germline ends. The CDR3 coding sequence is TGTGCCAGTAGTATAATCGGAGCAACTAATGAAAAACTGTTTTTT. It translates to CASSIIGATNEKLFF.

The V call is TRBV24-1, the J call TRBJ2-7; 7 nucleotides match TRBD1. CDR3 length: 15 amino acids. Trimming cost V 4 bases and J 3 bases; bases outside gene matches: 8. The germline gives CDR1 KGHDR, CDR2 SFDVKD. The CDR3 protein is CATSDPGRGIYEQYF. The CDR3 DNA is TGTGCCACCAGTGACCCCGGCAGGGGGATCTACGAGCAGTACTTC.

This clone came up once. V and J are TRBV3-1 (or the pseudogene TRBV3-2) and TRBJ2-7; the match to TRBD2 covers 7 bases. Germline V gene sequence: CDR1 LGHDT, CDR2 YNNKEL (reference sequence). There are 14 residues in the CDR3. J was trimmed by 6 bases and V by 8 bases; bases with no gene match: 13. The CDR3 sequence is CASRTPGTTGEQYF. DNA for the CDR3: TGTGCCAGCCGGACCCCCGGGACTACCGGCGAGCAGTACTTC.

This chain connects TRBV10-3 to TRBJ2-3; possible D gene TRBD2, 6 bases. V was shortened by 1 base and J by 4 bases, with 15 bases between the two germline ends. The CDR3 loop spans 16 amino acids. In germline, CDR1 is ENHRY, CDR2 SYGVKD. This CDR3 is CAISEFSGGTADTQYF. The CDR3 nucleotides are TGTGCCATCAGTGAGTTTAGTGGCGGGACGGCAGATACGCAGTATTTT.

CDR3 in amino acids: CASSRGAGLAGVEQFF. The CDR3, as DNA: TGCGCCAGCAGCAGGGGCGCAGGACTAGCGGGAGTTGAGCAGTTCTTC. V is TRBV5-1 and J is TRBJ2-1; 13 bases are a match to TRBD2. The CDR3 runs to 16 residues. The germline V gene encodes CDR1 SGHRS and CDR2 YFSETQ. Unmatched junction bases numbered 10, after V lost 4 bases and J lost 9 bases.